A selection of T cell receptor beta chains follows, all from one sample in a study of T-cell memory formation after mild COVID-19. One entry per CDR3 protein results from TCRdb running MiXCR on the 5' RACE reads. The sample consists of fewer than 700,000 distinct CDR3 sequences, roughly a fifth of them appearing once. Source material: PBMCs or a T cell subset sorted from them (not recorded which). The receptors were sampled from an adult woman who had mild COVID-19 (a few samples of this study predate the infection). Cell type and time point are not known. The CDR3 runs from the conserved cysteine through the conserved F or W. D genes are given only for firm matches. Clone size is not always given. Where it is, it says once, few, many or a class for expanded clones.

>TRBV12-3/TRBV12-4|.|TRBJ2-3|TRBD2
CASSPGTSGRSDTQYF
TGTGCCAGCAGTCCAGGGACTAGCGGCCGTTCAGATACGCAGTATTTT
>TRBV24-1|.|TRBJ1-1|.
CATSDLQTTEAFF
TGTGCCACCAGTGATTTACAGACGACTGAAGCTTTCTTT
>TRBV6-2/TRBV6-3|.|TRBJ2-3|TRBD2
CASSYGLDTDTQYF
TGTGCCAGCAGTTATGGACTAGACACAGATACGCAGTATTTT
>TRBV3-1|few|TRBJ2-2|.
CASSFITSTGELFF
TGTGCCAGCAGTTTTATAACTAGTACCGGGGAGCTGTTTTTT
>TRBV5-1|few|TRBJ2-7|.
CASSLDAFYEQYF
TGCGCCAGCAGCTTGGACGCATTCTACGAGCAGTACTTC
>TRBV10-3|.|TRBJ2-7|.
CAISESHASDDEQYF
TGTGCCATCAGTGAGTCGCATGCTAGCGACGACGAGCAGTACTTC
>TRBV10-3|few|TRBJ2-1|.
CAISSSSYNEQFF
TGTGCCATCTCTTCAAGCTCCTACAATGAGCAGTTCTTC
>TRBV6-5|.|TRBJ2-7|.
CASSYSETVASYEQYF
TGTGCCAGCAGTTACTCCGAGACAGTTGCCTCCTACGAGCAGTACTTC
>TRBV2|.|TRBJ2-1|TRBD2
CASRRSSGADNEQFF
TGTGCCAGCAGGAGATCTAGCGGGGCCGACAATGAGCAGTTCTTC
>TRBV2|.|TRBJ2-7|TRBD1
CASGAQGALTEQYF
TGTGCCAGCGGGGCCCAGGGGGCGCTAACCGAGCAGTACTTC
>TRBV11-2|few|TRBJ2-3|.
CASSRNVLDLTDTQYF
TGTGCCAGCAGCCGTAACGTGCTAGACCTCACAGATACGCAGTATTTT
>TRBV11-2|.|TRBJ1-2|.
CASSPSGGYGYTF
TGTGCCAGCAGCCCCAGTGGGGGCTATGGCTACACCTTC
>TRBV27|.|TRBJ2-3|TRBD2
CASPNSTGTKGGDTQYF
TGTGCCAGCCCTAATTCTACCGGGACTAAGGGAGGAGATACGCAGTATTTT
>TRBV20-1|once|TRBJ2-6|.
CSASLLRESLGGSGANVLTF
TGCAGTGCCAGTCTCCTCAGGGAAAGCTTGGGGGGCTCTGGGGCCAACGTCCTGACTTTC
>TRBV9|.|TRBJ2-7|.
CASSEGSPTYEQYF
TGTGCCAGCAGCGAGGGCTCCCCAACCTACGAGCAGTACTTC
>TRBV19|few|TRBJ1-1|TRBD1
CASSMDRVNTEAFF
TGTGCCAGTAGTATGGACAGGGTGAACACTGAAGCTTTCTTT
>TRBV7-9|few|TRBJ1-6|.
CASSFPPGPLHF
TGTGCCAGCAGCTTCCCCCCGGGGCCCCTCCACTTT
>TRBV12-3/TRBV12-4|.|TRBJ2-5|TRBD2
CASSNQGLTMRETQYF
TGTGCCAGCAGCAATCAGGGACTAACGATGCGGGAGACCCAGTACTTC
>TRBV5-1|many|TRBJ2-7|TRBD1
CASSLDRGTYEQYF
TGTGCCAGCAGCTTAGACAGGGGCACCTACGAGCAGTACTTC
>TRBV5-1|.|TRBJ2-3|.
CASSLNQGTDTQYF
TGCGCCAGCAGCTTGAACCAGGGAACAGATACGCAGTATTTT
>TRBV29-1|.|TRBJ1-3|.
CSVDGEGNTIYF
TGCAGCGTTGACGGGGAAGGAAACACCATATATTTT
>TRBV6-2/TRBV6-3|few|TRBJ1-5|.
CASRDDSYSNQPQHF
TGTGCCAGCAGGGACGACAGCTATAGCAATCAGCCCCAGCATTTT
>TRBV29-1|.|TRBJ2-5|.
CSETGQLQETQYF
TGCAGCGAGACGGGACAACTCCAAGAGACCCAGTACTTC
>TRBV24-1|.|TRBJ2-5|.
CATSESSRDLPRGQSVETQYF
TGTGCCACCAGTGAATCCTCTAGAGACCTTCCTAGAGGACAGTCGGTTGAGACCCAGTACTTC
>TRBV5-6|few|TRBJ2-3|TRBD2
CASSRGGTSTDTQYF
TGTGCCAGCAGTCGGGGGGGCACTAGCACAGATACGCAGTATTTT
>TRBV29-1|few|TRBJ2-7|.
CSVQKYYEQYF
TGCAGCGTTCAAAAATACTACGAGCAGTACTTC
>TRBV10-3|.|TRBJ2-3|TRBD2
CAIRSGSADTQYF
TGTGCCATCCGGAGCGGGAGTGCAGATACGCAGTATTTT
>TRBV7-2|many|TRBJ2-4|.
CASTAKNIQYF
TGTGCCAGCACCGCCAAAAACATTCAGTACTTC
>TRBV9|.|TRBJ2-5|.
CASSVVGQGGETQYF
TGTGCCAGCAGCGTAGTCGGGCAGGGTGGAGAGACCCAGTACTTC
>TRBV5-1|few|TRBJ2-2|TRBD1
CASSWRTGGNTGELFF
TGCGCCAGCAGCTGGAGGACAGGGGGGAACACCGGGGAGCTGTTTTTT
>TRBV7-9|few|TRBJ1-5|TRBD1
CASSTMDRQGPQHF
TGTGCCAGCAGCACGATGGACAGGCAGGGGCCCCAGCATTTT
>TRBV5-1|.|TRBJ2-1|.
CASSRDSSQVEQFF
TGCGCCAGCAGTCGGGACTCCTCTCAAGTTGAGCAGTTCTTC
>TRBV7-3|few|TRBJ2-3|.
CASSSGLGGLLTDTQYF
TGTGCCAGCAGCTCCGGGTTAGGGGGACTACTCACAGATACGCAGTATTTT
>TRBV24-1|few|TRBJ1-5|TRBD1
CATSDARTGKVQPQHF
TGTGCCACCAGTGATGCACGGACAGGGAAAGTTCAGCCCCAGCATTTT
>TRBV5-6|few|TRBJ2-7|TRBD1
CASSFWAGGYEQYF
TGTGCCAGCAGCTTCTGGGCAGGGGGCTACGAGCAGTACTTC
>TRBV24-1|few|TRBJ2-1|TRBD2
CATSEGTSGRYNEQFF
TGTGCCACCAGTGAGGGGACTAGCGGGAGGTATAATGAGCAGTTCTTC
>TRBV30|.|TRBJ2-7|TRBD2
CAWTGLAPYEQYF
TGTGCCTGGACGGGACTAGCGCCCTACGAGCAGTACTTC
>TRBV20-1|.|TRBJ2-5|.
CSAGRAIQETQYF
TGCAGTGCCGGCAGGGCAATTCAAGAGACCCAGTACTTC
>TRBV11-3|once|TRBJ1-1|.
CASSFDATMNTEAFF
TGTGCCAGCAGCTTTGACGCCACAATGAACACTGAAGCTTTCTTT
>TRBV5-1|many|TRBJ2-3|TRBD2
CASTPLAGVGDTQYF
TGCGCCAGCACCCCACTAGCGGGAGTGGGAGATACGCAGTATTTT
>TRBV3-1|.|TRBJ1-6|.
CASTKTERPNSPLHF
TGTGCCAGCACCAAGACAGAGAGACCTAATTCACCCCTCCACTTT
>TRBV7-9|few|TRBJ2-5|.
CASSKTTAETQYF
TGTGCCAGCAGTAAAACCACCGCAGAGACCCAGTACTTC
>TRBV12-3/TRBV12-4|.|TRBJ1-1|.
CASSLIGGGGEAFF
TGTGCCAGCAGTTTGATAGGGGGGGGAGGTGAAGCTTTCTTT
>TRBV29-1|.|TRBJ2-3|TRBD2
CSAPLLADGGDTQYF
TGCAGCGCTCCGCTTCTAGCGGACGGTGGAGATACGCAGTATTTT
>TRBV19|.|TRBJ2-2|.
CATSGTPNTGELFF
TGTGCCACCTCCGGGACACCGAACACCGGGGAGCTGTTTTTT
>TRBV2|once|TRBJ2-1|.
CASSEWLDLNEQFF
TGTGCCAGCAGTGAATGGCTAGATTTAAATGAGCAGTTCTTC
>TRBV3-1|few|TRBJ2-7|.
CASSQVAEQYF
TGTGCCAGCAGCCAAGTTGCCGAGCAGTACTTC
>TRBV9|.|TRBJ1-5|.
CASSVGQYSNQPQHF
TGTGCCAGCAGCGTAGGGCAGTATAGCAATCAGCCCCAGCATTTT
>TRBV5-1|.|TRBJ2-1|TRBD2
CASSGGLAGFSYNEQFF
TGCGCCAGCAGCGGGGGACTAGCGGGATTCTCCTACAATGAGCAGTTCTTC
>TRBV7-9|few|TRBJ2-1|.
CASSLETWQGFF
TGTGCCAGCAGCTTAGAAACGTGGCAGGGGTTCTTC
>TRBV5-1|few|TRBJ2-5|.
CASSLPEGVRETQYF
TGCGCCAGCAGCCTACCCGAAGGAGTCCGGGAGACCCAGTACTTC
>TRBV5-6|.|TRBJ2-2|.
CASSRRGASRTGELFF
TGTGCCAGCAGCCGACGTGGGGCGTCGAGAACCGGGGAGCTGTTTTTT
>TRBV25-1|.|TRBJ2-7|TRBD1
CASSATPGQGTYEQYF
TGTGCCAGCAGTGCCACACCGGGACAGGGGACCTACGAGCAGTACTTC
>TRBV7-9|.|TRBJ2-7|.
CASSSPRASSSASYEQYF
TGTGCCAGCAGCTCCCCCCGGGCTAGCTCTTCCGCCTCCTACGAGCAGTACTTC
>TRBV6-2/TRBV6-3|few|TRBJ2-1|TRBD2
CASSWGGSGRLGGEQFF
TGTGCCAGCAGTTGGGGGGGTAGCGGGAGACTAGGCGGCGAGCAGTTCTTC